The entry below gives a single T cell receptor (beta chain) sequence along with its context. The data belong to a study of cytomegalovirus exposure and HLA in healthy donors. Study background: Of over 350 genotyped donors, 80% to 85% grouped in the Caucasian-associated ancestry cluster.

PCR primers comprised 60 Vbeta and 13 Jbeta primers. This table comes from immunoSEQ multiplex PCR, and its TCRdb copy is limited to in-frame clones, with some not included. The sample has about 120,000 clones; less than 80% are singletons. Germline trimming cut 6 bases from V and 4 bases from J; bases unmatched to any gene: 5. This CDR3 comprises 13 residues. The V gene's germline CDR1 is LNHDA and CDR2 SQIVND (reference sequence). Sequenced sample: PBMCs. The TCR comes from a woman aged 45-60 years in good health and CMV-seronegative. The chain couples TRBV19 to TRBJ1-1, with 7 nucleotides matching TRBD1. Here the CDR3 reads CASREGAGTEAFF. CDR3 sequence (DNA): TGTGCCAGTAGAGAGGGGGCAGGCACTGAAGCTTTCTTT.